This section outlines one T cell receptor (beta chain) sequence together with its context. Antigen: not known. Vbeta (60) and Jbeta (13) primers were used in the PCR. Some clones are missing from TCRdb's copy, which holds only in-frame ones; the method was immunoSEQ multiplex PCR. The sample has 210,000 or so clones, approximately 82% seen once; the top ten hold more than 0.5%. Trimming removed 1 base from V and 5 bases from J, with 8 bases in between. Germline V gene lookup returns CDR1 SEHNR and CDR2 FQNEAQ (reference sequence). The CDR3 is 13 amino acids. The data belong to a study of cytomegalovirus exposure and HLA in healthy donors. Study information: Out of 150 million to 200 million T cells, an earlier analysis found 117 million unique TCR beta sequences in total.

Study results and limitations: In a later analysis, most CMV-associated TCR beta chains appeared HLA-restricted. The listing of 150 or so TCR beta chains classed them as cytomegalovirus-associated.

The chain joins TRBV7-9 to TRBJ2-5; D gene uncertain. The TCR sequence derives from a woman aged 40 to 55 in good health and CMV-seronegative. The material sequenced was PBMCs. As DNA, the CDR3 is TGTGCCAGCAGCTTAGGACTCTTGGAGACCCAGTACTTC. Translating gives CASSLGLLETQYF. The complete variable domain, with remaining parts taken from reference TRBV7-9 and TRBJ2-5, reads DTGVSQNPRHKITKRGQNVTFRCDPISEHNRLYWYRQTLGQGPEFLTYFQNEAQLEKSRLLSDRFSAERPKGSFSTLEIQRTEQGDSAMYLCASSLGLLETQYFGPGTRLLVL.